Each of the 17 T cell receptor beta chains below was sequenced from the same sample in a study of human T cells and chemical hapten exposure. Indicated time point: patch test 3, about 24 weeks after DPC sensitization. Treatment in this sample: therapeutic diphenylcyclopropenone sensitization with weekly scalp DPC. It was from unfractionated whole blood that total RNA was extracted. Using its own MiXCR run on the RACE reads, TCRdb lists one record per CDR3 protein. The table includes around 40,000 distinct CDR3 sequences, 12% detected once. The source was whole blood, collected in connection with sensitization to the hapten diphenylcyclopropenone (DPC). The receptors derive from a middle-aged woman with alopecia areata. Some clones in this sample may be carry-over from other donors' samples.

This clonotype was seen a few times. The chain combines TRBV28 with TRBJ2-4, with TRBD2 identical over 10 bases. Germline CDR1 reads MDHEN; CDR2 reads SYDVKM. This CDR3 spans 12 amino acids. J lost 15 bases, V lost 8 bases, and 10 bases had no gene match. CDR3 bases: TGTGCCAGCGAGGCTAGCGGGAGTGGTCCGTACTTC. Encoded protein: CASEASGSGPYF.

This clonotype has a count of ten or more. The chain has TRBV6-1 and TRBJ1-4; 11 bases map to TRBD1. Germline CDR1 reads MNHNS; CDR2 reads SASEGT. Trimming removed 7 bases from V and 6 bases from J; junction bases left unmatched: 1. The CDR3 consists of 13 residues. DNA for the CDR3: TGTGCCAGCAAGGGACAGGGGGATGAAAAACTGTTTTTT. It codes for CASKGQGDEKLFF.

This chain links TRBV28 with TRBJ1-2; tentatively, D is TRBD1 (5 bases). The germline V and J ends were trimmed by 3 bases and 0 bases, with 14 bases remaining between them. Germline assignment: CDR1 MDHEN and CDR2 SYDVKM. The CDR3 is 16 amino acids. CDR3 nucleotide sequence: TGTGCCAGCAGTTTGGTGGTCGGGACTGCTAACTATGGCTACACCTTC. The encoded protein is CASSLVVGTANYGYTF.

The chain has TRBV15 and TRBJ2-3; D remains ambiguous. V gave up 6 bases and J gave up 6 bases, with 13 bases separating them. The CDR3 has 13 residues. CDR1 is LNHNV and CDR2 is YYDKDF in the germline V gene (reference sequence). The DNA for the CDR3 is TGTGCCACCAGAAAGGTTGGGGATGATACGCAGTATTTT. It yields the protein CATRKVGDDTQYF.

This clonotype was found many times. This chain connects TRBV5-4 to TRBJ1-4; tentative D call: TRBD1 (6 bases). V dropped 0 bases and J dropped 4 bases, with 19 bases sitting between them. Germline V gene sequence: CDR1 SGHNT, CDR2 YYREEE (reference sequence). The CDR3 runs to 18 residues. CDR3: CASSLGGARPTDNEKLFF. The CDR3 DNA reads TGTGCCAGCAGCTTGGGGGGGGCACGTCCTACGGATAATGAAAAACTGTTTTTT.

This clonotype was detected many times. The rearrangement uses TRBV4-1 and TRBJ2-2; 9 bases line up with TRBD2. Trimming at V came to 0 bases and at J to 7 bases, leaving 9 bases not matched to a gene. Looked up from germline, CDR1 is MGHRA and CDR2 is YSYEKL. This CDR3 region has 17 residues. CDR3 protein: CASSQDPSGDYGGELFF. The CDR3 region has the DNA TGCGCCAGCAGCCAAGATCCTAGCGGGGACTATGGCGGGGAGCTGTTTTTT.

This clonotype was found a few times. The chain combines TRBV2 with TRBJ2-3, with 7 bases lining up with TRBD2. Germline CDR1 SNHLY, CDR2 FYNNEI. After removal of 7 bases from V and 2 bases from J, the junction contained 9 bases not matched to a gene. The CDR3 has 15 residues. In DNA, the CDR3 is TGTGCCAGCACTGTAACTAGCGTGCCCACAGATACGCAGTATTTT. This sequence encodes CASTVTSVPTDTQYF.

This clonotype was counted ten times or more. The CDR3 protein is CATSVQGETQYF. DNA for the CDR3: TGTGCCACCAGTGTCCAGGGAGAGACCCAGTACTTC. The V gene is TRBV24-1, the J gene TRBJ2-5; tentative D call: TRBD1 (5 bases). The V gene's germline CDR1 is KGHDR and CDR2 SFDVKD. The CDR3 totals 12 residues. V lost 5 bases and J 4 bases, leaving 7 bases between the germline ends.

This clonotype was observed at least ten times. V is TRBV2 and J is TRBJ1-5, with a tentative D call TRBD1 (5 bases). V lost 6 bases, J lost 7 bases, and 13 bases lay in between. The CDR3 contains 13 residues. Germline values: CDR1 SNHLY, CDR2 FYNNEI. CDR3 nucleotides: TGTGCCAGCAGGGGGGGACTAGTGCAGCCCCAGCATTTT. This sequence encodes CASRGGLVQPQHF.

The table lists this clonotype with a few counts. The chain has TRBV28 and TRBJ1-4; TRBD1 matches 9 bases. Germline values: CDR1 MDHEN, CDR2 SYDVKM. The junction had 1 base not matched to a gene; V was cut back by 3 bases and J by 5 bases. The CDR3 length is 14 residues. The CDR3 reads CASSLGQGNEKLFF. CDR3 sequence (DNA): TGTGCCAGCAGTTTGGGACAGGGAAATGAAAAACTGTTTTTT.

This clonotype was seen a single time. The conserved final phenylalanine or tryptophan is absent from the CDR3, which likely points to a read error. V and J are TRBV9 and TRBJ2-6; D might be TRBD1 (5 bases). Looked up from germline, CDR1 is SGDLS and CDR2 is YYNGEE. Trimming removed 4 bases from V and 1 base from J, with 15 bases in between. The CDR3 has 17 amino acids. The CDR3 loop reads CASSSHIQGSGANVLTS. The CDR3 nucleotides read TGTGCCAGCAGCTCCCACATCCAGGGTTCTGGGGCCAACGTCCTGACTTCC.

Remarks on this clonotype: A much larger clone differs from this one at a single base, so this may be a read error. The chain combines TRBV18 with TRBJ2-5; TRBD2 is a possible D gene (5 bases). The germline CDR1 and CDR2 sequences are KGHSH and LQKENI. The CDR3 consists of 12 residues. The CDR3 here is CTSSRGKETQYF. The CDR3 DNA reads TGTACCAGCTCACGAGGGAAAGAGACCCAGTACTTC.

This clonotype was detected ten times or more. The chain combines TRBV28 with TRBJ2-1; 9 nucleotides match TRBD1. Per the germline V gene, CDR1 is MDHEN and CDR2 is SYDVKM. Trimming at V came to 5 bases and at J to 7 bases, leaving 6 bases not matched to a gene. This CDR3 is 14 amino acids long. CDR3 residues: CASSTGTGRNEQFF. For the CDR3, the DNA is TGTGCCAGCAGTACCGGGACAGGGAGGAATGAGCAGTTCTTC.

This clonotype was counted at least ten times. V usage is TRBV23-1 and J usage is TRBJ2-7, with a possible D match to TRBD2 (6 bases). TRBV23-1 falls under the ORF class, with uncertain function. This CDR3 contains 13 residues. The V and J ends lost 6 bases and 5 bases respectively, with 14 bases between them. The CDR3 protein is CASSPGRGNEQYF. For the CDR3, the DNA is TGCGCCAGCAGCCCCGGACGCGGGAACGAGCAGTACTTC.

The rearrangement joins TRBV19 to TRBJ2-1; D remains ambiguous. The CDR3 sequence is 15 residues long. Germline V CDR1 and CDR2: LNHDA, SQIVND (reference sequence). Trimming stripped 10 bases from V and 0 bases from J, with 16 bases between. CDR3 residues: CAISDSSSSYNEQFF. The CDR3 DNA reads TGTGCCATTTCAGACTCCTCCAGCTCCTACAATGAGCAGTTCTTC.

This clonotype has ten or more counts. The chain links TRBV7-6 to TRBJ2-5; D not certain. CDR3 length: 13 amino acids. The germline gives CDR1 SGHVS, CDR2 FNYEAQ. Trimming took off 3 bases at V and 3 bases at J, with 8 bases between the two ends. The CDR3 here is CASSFPSKETQYF. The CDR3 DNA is TGTGCCAGCAGCTTTCCGTCGAAAGAGACCCAGTACTTC.

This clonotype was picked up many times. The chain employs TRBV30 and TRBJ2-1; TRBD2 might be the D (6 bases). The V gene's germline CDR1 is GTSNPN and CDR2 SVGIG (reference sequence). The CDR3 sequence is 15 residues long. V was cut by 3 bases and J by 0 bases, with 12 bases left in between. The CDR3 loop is CAWSGGSSSYNEQFF. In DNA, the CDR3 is TGTGCCTGGAGCGGGGGATCGAGCTCCTACAATGAGCAGTTCTTC.